The present TCR beta chain was sequenced within a study of CD8+CD57+ T cells in acquired aplastic anemia. The wider study: Sorted CD4+ and CD8+ cells yielded around 3.3 ug of DNA on average. Broader study findings: Shared by patients and controls, roughly 28 CD8+ CDR3s were abundant in patients.

Germline lookup yields CDR1 SGHTA and CDR2 FQGNSA. CDR3 length equals 15 residues. Trimming stripped 0 bases from V and 16 bases from J, with 22 bases between. This clonotype came up once. Its target is unknown. Using genomic DNA as the template, TCR beta VDJ and CDR3 profiling was carried out. TCRdb reprocessed the reads via MiXCR and lists one record per CDR3 protein. Of roughly 420,000 distinct CDR3 sequences in the sample, just under 70% were seen once. This receptor was obtained from a human donor in good health, serving as a control. Input material: sorted CD4+, CD8+, or CD8+CD57+ T cells (not recorded which) from PBMCs. The chain is built from TRBV7-2 and TRBJ1-5, with D uncertain. The CDR3 nucleotides read TGTGCCAGCAGCTTAGCCGCGAATCCCGGGGAGCTGTTTCATTTT. Translated, it gives CASSLAANPGELFHF.